These T cell receptor beta chains were read from a single sample in a study of blood T cell repertoires in COVID-19. Produced via immunoSEQ multiplex PCR; TCRdb's table is partial and in-frame only. This table holds 200,000 to 250,000 clones, about four fifths found once. The sequencing sample was made of peripheral blood. The origin of the receptors is a man aged 25 to 40 who had recovered from COVID-19. Each CDR3 is given with its conserved first and last residue. For some rows the clone size is stated as once, few or many, or as a class when expanded; others skip it.

clone size: NA
V gene: TRBV4-1
J gene: TRBJ1-1
CDR3 protein: CASRRGGLNTEAFF

clone size: NA
V gene: TRBV5-6
J gene: TRBJ1-1
CDR3 protein: CASSSGRTEAFF

clone size: few
V gene: TRBV4-2
J gene: TRBJ1-2
CDR3 protein: CASSPSPGQRSIFYGYTF

clone size: NA
V gene: TRBV7-9
J gene: TRBJ2-2
CDR3 protein: CASSPLGGEGGELFF

clone size: few
V gene: TRBV18
J gene: TRBJ1-2
CDR3 protein: CASSPGEAMGGYTF

clone size: NA
V gene: TRBV7-6
J gene: TRBJ2-3
CDR3 protein: CASSSLAGATDTQYF

clone size: NA
V gene: TRBV27
J gene: TRBJ1-1
CDR3 protein: CASSPRTGLNTEAFF

clone size: few
V gene: TRBV5-6
J gene: TRBJ2-2
CDR3 protein: CASSQWGEAGELFF

clone size: NA
V gene: TRBV29-1
J gene: TRBJ2-1
CDR3 protein: CSVDWDRGNEQFF

clone size: NA
V gene: TRBV29-1
J gene: TRBJ2-5
CDR3 protein: CSVGGPQGPQYF

clone size: NA
V gene: TRBV6-4
J gene: TRBJ2-2
CDR3 protein: CASSPQGFGGELFF

clone size: NA
V gene: TRBV19
J gene: TRBJ1-1
CDR3 protein: CASISRQEAFF

clone size: NA
V gene: TRBV3-1/TRBV3-2
J gene: TRBJ2-1
CDR3 protein: CASSASGNEQFF

clone size: once
V gene: TRBV7-6
J gene: TRBJ2-3
CDR3 protein: CASSYLAGGTSRGADTQYF

clone size: NA
V gene: TRBV10-3
J gene: TRBJ2-3
CDR3 protein: CAISEGQGLDTQYF

clone size: NA
V gene: TRBV11-3
J gene: TRBJ2-3
CDR3 protein: CASSLEFGQGPRSGDTQYF

clone size: NA
V gene: TRBV18
J gene: TRBJ1-5
CDR3 protein: CASSPIQGNQPQHF

clone size: NA
V gene: TRBV2
J gene: TRBJ1-2
CDR3 protein: CASSDGTAKYGYTF

clone size: NA
V gene: TRBV4-1
J gene: TRBJ2-3
CDR3 protein: CASSRTPQRGLSDTQYF

clone size: NA
V gene: TRBV5-6
J gene: TRBJ2-5
CDR3 protein: CASSAAETQYF

clone size: NA
V gene: TRBV28
J gene: TRBJ1-3
CDR3 protein: CASSSRGAGNTIYF

clone size: NA
V gene: TRBV18
J gene: TRBJ1-1
CDR3 protein: CASSPLEGARTEAFF

clone size: NA
V gene: TRBV12-3/TRBV12-4
J gene: TRBJ1-2
CDR3 protein: CASSPGVNYGYTF

clone size: once
V gene: TRBV27
J gene: TRBJ1-5
CDR3 protein: CASSLIGVTNQPQHF

clone size: NA
V gene: TRBV6-2/TRBV6-3
J gene: TRBJ2-1
CDR3 protein: CASSMGQGFNEQFF

clone size: NA
V gene: TRBV6-1
J gene: TRBJ1-3
CDR3 protein: CASSERRGRGNTIYF

clone size: NA
V gene: TRBV29-1
J gene: TRBJ1-1
CDR3 protein: CSVGGQYRTEAFF